This T cell receptor (beta chain) appears in the sequencing data of a study of blood T cell repertoires in COVID-19. In the study overall: Sites across the United States, Italy and Spain contributed samples from acute and convalescent COVID-19. In each case, the material was cDNA or gDNA derived from T cells, B-cell-depleted T cells, or PBMCs.

Per the study methods: Estimation of nucleated cell counts relied on the amplification of reference gene primers. Produced via immunoSEQ multiplex PCR; TCRdb's table is partial and in-frame only. That table furnishes V, J and clone size, whereas the DNA furnished D and trimming. This table holds some 30,000 clones, approximately 85% found once. With V trimmed by 5 bases and J by 0 bases, 9 bases remained unmatched. The CDR3 length is 18 residues. CDR1 is SGHVS and CDR2 is FQNEAQ in the germline V gene. The V call is TRBV7-8, the J call TRBJ2-6; TRBD2 matches at 8 bases. This clonotype originated in a man in his 60s with active COVID-19. Material for sequencing was peripheral blood. In DNA, the CDR3 is TGTGCCAGCAGCAGACCGGGACTAGACTTCTCTGGGGCCAACGTCCTGACTTTC. It yields the protein CASSRPGLDFSGANVLTF.